A selection of T cell receptor beta chains follows, all from one sample in a study of shared clonotypes between healthy human individuals. Data came from immunoSEQ multiplex PCR; TCRdb stores just in-frame clones and leaves some out. The sample contains about 510,000 clones, roughly 78% of which appear only once. Sequences were obtained from PBMCs. The receptors were gathered from a woman aged 40 to 50 in good health. Some clones in this sample may be carry-over from other donors' samples. The CDR3 runs from the conserved cysteine through the conserved F or W. Fields, in order: CDR3 protein, CDR3 DNA, clone size, V gene, CDR3 length, J gene, D gene. D genes are given only for firm matches. Clone size, where shown, is once, few, many, or a class for clones that have expanded.

CDR3 protein: CASSLGGTTNEQFF
CDR3 DNA: TGTGCCAGCAGCTTAGGAGGGACCACCAATGAGCAGTTCTTC
clone size: .
V gene: TRBV11-2
CDR3 length: 14
J gene: TRBJ2-1
D gene: .

CDR3 protein: CSVRAQGGYTF
CDR3 DNA: TGCAGCGTTCGAGCCCAGGGGGGCTACACCTTC
clone size: .
V gene: TRBV29-1
CDR3 length: 11
J gene: TRBJ1-2
D gene: .

CDR3 protein: CASSPQDRDATEAFF
CDR3 DNA: TGTGCCAGCAGTCCCCAGGACAGGGATGCGACTGAAGCTTTCTTT
clone size: few
V gene: TRBV28
CDR3 length: 15
J gene: TRBJ1-1
D gene: TRBD1

CDR3 protein: CASAGKRPDTQYF
CDR3 DNA: TGTGCCAGCGCCGGTAAAAGACCAGATACGCAGTATTTT
clone size: .
V gene: TRBV21-1
CDR3 length: 13
J gene: TRBJ2-3
D gene: .

CDR3 protein: CAIGRRDGEKLFF
CDR3 DNA: TGTGCCATCGGGAGACGGGACGGTGAAAAACTGTTTTTT
clone size: .
V gene: TRBV10-3
CDR3 length: 13
J gene: TRBJ1-4
D gene: .

CDR3 protein: CASAPGDLRNTIYF
CDR3 DNA: TGTGCCAGCGCTCCGGGGGATCTAAGAAACACCATATATTTT
clone size: .
V gene: TRBV11-2
CDR3 length: 14
J gene: TRBJ1-3
D gene: .

CDR3 protein: CASSIISDTEAFF
CDR3 DNA: TGTGCCAGTAGCATAATTTCGGACACTGAAGCTTTCTTT
clone size: .
V gene: TRBV19
CDR3 length: 13
J gene: TRBJ1-1
D gene: .

CDR3 protein: CAFTRLAEYNEQFF
CDR3 DNA: TGTGCCTTCACGAGACTAGCGGAATACAATGAGCAGTTCTTC
clone size: .
V gene: TRBV30
CDR3 length: 14
J gene: TRBJ2-1
D gene: TRBD2

CDR3 protein: CASSSDKLAVVAFF
CDR3 DNA: TGTGCCAGCAGCTCAGATAAGCTTGCGGTGGTGGCTTTCTTT
clone size: .
V gene: TRBV7-9
CDR3 length: 14
J gene: TRBJ1-1
D gene: .

CDR3 protein: CASSPGGRSTEAFF
CDR3 DNA: TGTGCCAGCTCACCCGGGGGGCGGAGCACTGAAGCTTTCTTT
clone size: .
V gene: TRBV18
CDR3 length: 14
J gene: TRBJ1-1
D gene: .

CDR3 protein: CARSFRVVRKPQHF
CDR3 DNA: TGTGCCAGAAGCTTCAGGGTTGTGAGAAAGCCCCAGCATTTT
clone size: .
V gene: TRBV7-5
CDR3 length: 14
J gene: TRBJ1-5
D gene: .

CDR3 protein: CASSLEIAGELFF
CDR3 DNA: TGCGCCAGCAGCTTGGAGATAGCCGGGGAGCTGTTTTTT
clone size: .
V gene: TRBV5-1
CDR3 length: 13
J gene: TRBJ2-2
D gene: .

CDR3 protein: CATSRGGAPSGANVLTF
CDR3 DNA: TGTGCCACCAGCAGAGGCGGGGCGCCCTCTGGGGCCAACGTCCTGACTTTC
clone size: .
V gene: TRBV15
CDR3 length: 17
J gene: TRBJ2-6
D gene: .

CDR3 protein: CASSLQGLDNQPQHF
CDR3 DNA: TGTGCCAGCAGTTTGCAGGGCCTAGACAATCAGCCCCAGCATTTT
clone size: .
V gene: TRBV27
CDR3 length: 15
J gene: TRBJ1-5
D gene: .

CDR3 protein: CAISESKEIGEQFF
CDR3 DNA: TGTGCCATCAGTGAGTCGAAGGAGATTGGTGAGCAGTTCTTC
clone size: .
V gene: TRBV10-3
CDR3 length: 14
J gene: TRBJ2-1
D gene: .

CDR3 protein: CASSVGPGGAKNIQYF
CDR3 DNA: TGCGCCAGCAGTGTTGGGCCCGGGGGGGCCAAAAACATTCAGTACTTC
clone size: .
V gene: TRBV10-2
CDR3 length: 16
J gene: TRBJ2-4
D gene: TRBD2

CDR3 protein: CASSVLGGPNTEAFF
CDR3 DNA: TGTGCCAGCAGCGTGCTGGGAGGCCCGAACACTGAAGCTTTCTTT
clone size: .
V gene: TRBV5-6
CDR3 length: 15
J gene: TRBJ1-1
D gene: .

CDR3 protein: CASSLGTLETQYF
CDR3 DNA: TGTGCCAGCAGTCTCGGGACACTGGAGACCCAGTACTTC
clone size: .
V gene: TRBV6-6
CDR3 length: 13
J gene: TRBJ2-5
D gene: .

CDR3 protein: CASSRLDRTGGPYEQYF
CDR3 DNA: TGTGCCAGTAGTCGTCTGGATCGGACAGGGGGCCCCTACGAGCAGTACTTC
clone size: .
V gene: TRBV19
CDR3 length: 17
J gene: TRBJ2-7
D gene: TRBD1

CDR3 protein: CASSLWTGLLYEQYF
CDR3 DNA: TGTGCCAGCAGTTTATGGACAGGGTTGCTCTACGAGCAGTACTTC
clone size: .
V gene: TRBV28
CDR3 length: 15
J gene: TRBJ2-7
D gene: TRBD1

CDR3 protein: CASSLDHRNQPQHF
CDR3 DNA: TGCGCCAGCAGCCTGGACCACCGCAATCAGCCCCAGCATTTT
clone size: .
V gene: TRBV4-1
CDR3 length: 14
J gene: TRBJ1-5
D gene: .

CDR3 protein: CASSFGTGPYSNQPQHF
CDR3 DNA: TGTGCCAGCAGTTTCGGGACAGGACCTTATAGCAATCAGCCCCAGCATTTT
clone size: .
V gene: TRBV27
CDR3 length: 17
J gene: TRBJ1-5
D gene: TRBD1

CDR3 protein: CASSSLSDEQFF
CDR3 DNA: TGTGCTAGCAGCTCACTATCCGATGAGCAGTTCTTC
clone size: .
V gene: TRBV7-7
CDR3 length: 12
J gene: TRBJ2-1
D gene: .

CDR3 protein: CASSLDNWGDEQFF
CDR3 DNA: TGTGCCAGCAGCCTGGACAACTGGGGGGATGAGCAGTTCTTC
clone size: .
V gene: TRBV5-4
CDR3 length: 14
J gene: TRBJ2-1
D gene: .

CDR3 protein: CASSQDRRYNEQFF
CDR3 DNA: TGCGCCAGCAGCCAAGATCGCCGATACAATGAGCAGTTCTTC
clone size: .
V gene: TRBV4-1
CDR3 length: 14
J gene: TRBJ2-1
D gene: .

CDR3 protein: CASSLGGGRNQPQHF
CDR3 DNA: TGTGCCAGTAGCTTAGGGGGGGGTCGCAATCAGCCCCAGCATTTT
clone size: .
V gene: TRBV7-8
CDR3 length: 15
J gene: TRBJ1-5
D gene: .

CDR3 protein: CASSSDTGMQAFF
CDR3 DNA: TGTGCCAGCAGTTCGGACACCGGGATGCAAGCTTTCTTT
clone size: .
V gene: TRBV28
CDR3 length: 13
J gene: TRBJ1-1
D gene: .

CDR3 protein: CASRPGRGGNEKLFF
CDR3 DNA: TGTGCCAGCAGGCCCGGAAGGGGTGGGAATGAAAAACTGTTTTTT
clone size: .
V gene: TRBV6-6
CDR3 length: 15
J gene: TRBJ1-4
D gene: .

CDR3 protein: CASSTLGGSLSGNTIYF
CDR3 DNA: TGCGCCAGCAGCACGCTAGGAGGGAGCCTCTCTGGAAACACCATATATTTT
clone size: .
V gene: TRBV5-1
CDR3 length: 17
J gene: TRBJ1-3
D gene: .

CDR3 protein: CAATDRYEQYF
CDR3 DNA: TGTGCCGCGACAGACCGCTACGAGCAGTACTTC
clone size: .
V gene: TRBV28
CDR3 length: 11
J gene: TRBJ2-7
D gene: .

CDR3 protein: CASSETGPSYNEQFF
CDR3 DNA: TGTGCCAGCAGTGAAACGGGTCCCTCCTACAATGAGCAGTTCTTC
clone size: .
V gene: TRBV2
CDR3 length: 15
J gene: TRBJ2-1
D gene: .

CDR3 protein: CASSGDRGSYGYTF
CDR3 DNA: TGTGCCAGCAGTGGAGACAGGGGTTCCTATGGCTACACCTTC
clone size: .
V gene: TRBV28
CDR3 length: 14
J gene: TRBJ1-2
D gene: TRBD1

CDR3 protein: CASSAQTGNYGYTF
CDR3 DNA: TGCGCCAGCAGCGCGCAGACAGGGAACTATGGCTACACCTTC
clone size: .
V gene: TRBV5-1
CDR3 length: 14
J gene: TRBJ1-2
D gene: TRBD1

CDR3 protein: CASSSLAGNEQFF
CDR3 DNA: TGTGCCAGCAGTTCACTAGCGGGAAATGAGCAGTTCTTC
clone size: .
V gene: TRBV27
CDR3 length: 13
J gene: TRBJ2-1
D gene: TRBD2

CDR3 protein: CASSLQQENYGYTF
CDR3 DNA: TGTGCCAGCTCCCTCCAACAGGAGAACTATGGCTACACCTTC
clone size: .
V gene: TRBV18
CDR3 length: 14
J gene: TRBJ1-2
D gene: .

CDR3 protein: CASSLGQGITEAFF
CDR3 DNA: TGTGCCAGCAGCTTGGGTCAGGGTATCACTGAAGCTTTCTTT
clone size: .
V gene: TRBV5-4
CDR3 length: 14
J gene: TRBJ1-1
D gene: .

CDR3 protein: CASNPDRPRETQYF
CDR3 DNA: TGTGCCAGCAACCCAGACAGACCTCGCGAGACCCAGTACTTC
clone size: .
V gene: TRBV28
CDR3 length: 14
J gene: TRBJ2-5
D gene: .